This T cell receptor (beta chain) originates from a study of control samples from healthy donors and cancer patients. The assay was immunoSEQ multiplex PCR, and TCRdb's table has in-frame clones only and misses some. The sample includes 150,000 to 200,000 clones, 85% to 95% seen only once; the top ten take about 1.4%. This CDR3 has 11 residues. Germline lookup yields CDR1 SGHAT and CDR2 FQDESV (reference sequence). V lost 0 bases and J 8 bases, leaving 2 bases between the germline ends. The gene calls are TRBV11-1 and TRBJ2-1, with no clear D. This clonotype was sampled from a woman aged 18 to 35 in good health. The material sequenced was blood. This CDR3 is CASSLADEQFF. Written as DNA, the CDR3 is TGTGCCAGCAGCTTAGCGGATGAGCAGTTCTTC.